This T cell receptor (beta chain) derives from a study of T-cell reconstitution after alpha-beta-depleted transplantation in children. Study-level findings and limits: A year had passed since transplant, and T-cell counts and diversity by then came mostly from newly produced T cells. Surviving recipient T cells and thymic progenitors produced the high day-60 TCRbeta diversity seen in some patients.

V was clipped by 3 bases and J by 6 bases; unmatched bases: 2. Germline-derived CDR1 and CDR2 are SGDLS and YYNGEE. This CDR3 region has 14 residues. This sample's TCRbeta library carried unique molecular identifier barcodes. TCRdb re-called the PCR reads with MiXCR, one entry per CDR3 protein. The data show roughly 300,000 distinct CDR3 sequences, roughly 12% seen once. There are many counts of this clonotype. No antigen is known for it. Sequencing used peripheral blood, obtained 180 days after TCRalphabeta/CD19-depleted stem cell transplant. The receptor's source is a male patient aged 2 to 10 who had a stem cell transplant for chronic granulomatous disease, so the T cells may come from the graft donor. The chain combines TRBV9 with TRBJ1-6; 8 bases align to TRBD1. The CDR3: CASSEQGVNSPLHF. CDR3 DNA: TGTGCCAGCAGCGAACAGGGGGTTAATTCACCCCTCCACTTT.